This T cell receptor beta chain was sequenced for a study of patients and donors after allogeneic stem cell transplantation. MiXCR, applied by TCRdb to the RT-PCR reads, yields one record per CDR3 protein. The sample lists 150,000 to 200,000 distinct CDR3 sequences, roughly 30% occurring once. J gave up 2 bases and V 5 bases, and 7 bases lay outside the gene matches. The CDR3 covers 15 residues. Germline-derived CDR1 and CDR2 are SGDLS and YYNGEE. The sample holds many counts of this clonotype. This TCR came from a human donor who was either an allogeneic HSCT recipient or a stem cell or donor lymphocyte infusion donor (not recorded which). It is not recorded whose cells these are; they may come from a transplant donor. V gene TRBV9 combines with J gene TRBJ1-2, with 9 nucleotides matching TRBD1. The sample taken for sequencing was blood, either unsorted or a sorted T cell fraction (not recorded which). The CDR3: CASSANRGRNYGYTF. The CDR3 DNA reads TGTGCCAGCAGTGCCAACAGGGGGCGGAACTATGGCTACACCTTC.